The clone carrying this TCR beta chain was seen a few times. The V gene lost 3 bases and the J gene lost 4 bases, with 20 bases spanning the gap. The CDR3 spans 17 residues. CDR1 is SGHRS, CDR2 YFSETQ, per germline. Each CDR3 protein is one row after TCRdb ran MiXCR on the RT-PCR reads. The sample lists about 680,000 distinct CDR3 sequences, 14% occurring once. This sequence originates from a female donor in good health, serving as a healthy control. The sample was memory CD4+ T cells from blood. The rearrangement links TRBV5-1 to TRBJ2-1, with D tentatively TRBD1 or TRBD2 (6 bases each). The CDR3 spells CASSSGSFRGTYNEQFF. The CDR3 DNA sequence: TGCGCCAGCAGCTCCGGGTCGTTTAGGGGGACTTACAATGAGCAGTTCTTC.